The 9 T cell receptor beta chains in this list originate from one sample, sequenced in a study of blood T cell repertoires in COVID-19. TCRdb's copy holds only in-frame clones and misses some; the assay was immunoSEQ multiplex PCR. Altogether around 150,000 clones are present, approximately 82% being singletons, with the ten largest covering 20% to 25%. The source material was peripheral blood. These receptors came from a woman over 75 with acute or convalescent COVID-19.

CDR3 protein: CAWSVSGLGRGEQYF. CDR3 DNA sequence: TGTGCCTGGAGTGTATCAGGGCTGGGCAGAGGCGAGCAGTACTTC. The chain joins TRBV30 to TRBJ2-7; perhaps TRBD1 as D (5 bases). Trimming stripped 0 bases from V and 6 bases from J, with 18 bases between. Looked up from germline, CDR1 is GTSNPN and CDR2 is SVGIG (reference sequence). The CDR3 length is 15 residues.

This sequence joins TRBV10-3 and TRBJ1-2, with D perhaps matching TRBD1 (5 bases). The CDR3 covers 15 residues. Germline lookup yields CDR1 ENHRY and CDR2 SYGVKD. Deletions cut 0 bases from V and 8 bases from J, with 16 bases between. The CDR3 DNA sequence: TGTGCCATCAGTGAGTCGGCCAGGGTGAAAAAAGGCTACACCTTC. It is translated as CAISESARVKKGYTF.

The CDR3 DNA is TGTGCCAGCAGCCTAACAGGGCCACAAGCTTTCTTT. As protein: CASSLTGPQAFF. The chain carries TRBV12-3 or TRBV12-4 and TRBJ1-1; possible D gene TRBD1, 6 bases. This CDR3 is 12 amino acids long. V lost 6 bases to trimming and J lost 9 bases, with 14 bases between them.

This chain links TRBV2 with TRBJ1-2; a possible D gene is TRBD1 (6 bases). This CDR3 has 15 amino acids. Per the germline V gene, CDR1 is SNHLY and CDR2 is FYNNEI. The ends were cut back, 6 bases at V and 4 bases at J, with 18 bases in the middle. Written as DNA, the CDR3 is TGTGCCAGCAGGGGCAGGGGAGAAACTCTCTATGGCTACACCTTC. Translated: CASRGRGETLYGYTF.

As to this clone: Other DNA sequences in this specimen translate into the identical CDR3. The chain uses TRBV5-1 and TRBJ1-1; 7 bases fit TRBD1. Germline trimming cut 3 bases from V and 1 base from J; bases unmatched to any gene: 3. The CDR3 has 14 amino acids. Germline V gene lookup returns CDR1 SGHRS and CDR2 YFSETQ. CDR3 DNA sequence: TGCGCCAGCAGCTCGGGACAGCCGAACACTGAAGCTTTCTTT. It translates to CASSSGQPNTEAFF.

J is TRBJ2-1 and V is TRBV6-2 or TRBV6-3, with D unclear. The CDR3 is 15 amino acids. Germline-derived CDR1 and CDR2 are MNHEY and SVGEGT. Trimming left V 6 bases short and J 0 bases short, with 12 bases between. CDR3 region: CASSRRYSSYNEQFF. In nucleotides, the CDR3 is TGTGCCAGCAGCCGACGGTACAGCTCCTACAATGAGCAGTTCTTC.

J is TRBJ1-5 and V is TRBV5-1; D unresolved. The V and J ends lost 4 bases and 4 bases respectively, with 12 bases between them. The CDR3 has 14 amino acids. CDR1 SGHRS and CDR2 YFSETQ come from the germline V gene. Written as DNA, the CDR3 is TGCGCCAGCAGCGAAGGAGGGAAAAATCAGCCCCAGCATTTT. It translates to CASSEGGKNQPQHF.

This clone showed up just once. This sequence joins TRBV7-2 and TRBJ2-1; possible D gene TRBD2, 5 bases. V lost 5 bases to trimming and J lost 9 bases, with 14 bases between them. The CDR3 is 13 residues long. The germline gives CDR1 SGHTA, CDR2 FQGNSA. CDR3 loop: CASSPITEGEQFF. CDR3 sequence (DNA): TGTGCCAGCAGCCCCATTACAGAGGGTGAGCAGTTCTTC.

The chain combines TRBV2 with TRBJ2-6, with D possibly being TRBD2 (5 bases). Germline CDR1 SNHLY, CDR2 FYNNEI. The CDR3 covers 14 residues. Trimming took off 7 bases at V and 0 bases at J, with 7 bases between the two ends. CDR3 region: CASTSGSGANVLTF. The CDR3 bases are TGTGCCAGCACCAGCGGCTCTGGGGCCAACGTCCTGACTTTC. The variable domain in full, completed from reference TRBV2 and TRBJ2-6, reads EPEVTQTPSHQVTQMGQEVILRCVPISNHLYFYWYRQILGQKVEFLVSFYNNEISEKSEIFDDQFSVERPDGSNFTLKIRSTKLEDSAMYFCASTSGSGANVLTFGAGSRLTVL.